This record looks at one TCR beta chain sequence and its context. TCRdb's table, derived via immunoSEQ multiplex PCR, lists solely in-frame clones and lacks some. This sample has a few hundred thousand clones, with approximately 92% found just once. This entry is derived from a study of blood T cell repertoires in COVID-19. The sequence was obtained from a man aged 25-40 years who had recovered from COVID-19. The sample comprised PBMCs or T cells enriched from blood (not recorded which).

CDR3 sequence reads: CASSLAGGTTEAFF. The CDR3 nucleotides read TGTGCCAGCAGCTTAGCGGGGGGTACGACTGAAGCTTTCTTT. The rearrangement uses TRBV7-2 and TRBJ1-1, with a tentative D call TRBD1 (5 bases). CDR1 and CDR2 (germline): SGHTA, FQGNSA. V lost 0 bases and J lost 5, with 10 bases in between. The CDR3 spans 14 residues.